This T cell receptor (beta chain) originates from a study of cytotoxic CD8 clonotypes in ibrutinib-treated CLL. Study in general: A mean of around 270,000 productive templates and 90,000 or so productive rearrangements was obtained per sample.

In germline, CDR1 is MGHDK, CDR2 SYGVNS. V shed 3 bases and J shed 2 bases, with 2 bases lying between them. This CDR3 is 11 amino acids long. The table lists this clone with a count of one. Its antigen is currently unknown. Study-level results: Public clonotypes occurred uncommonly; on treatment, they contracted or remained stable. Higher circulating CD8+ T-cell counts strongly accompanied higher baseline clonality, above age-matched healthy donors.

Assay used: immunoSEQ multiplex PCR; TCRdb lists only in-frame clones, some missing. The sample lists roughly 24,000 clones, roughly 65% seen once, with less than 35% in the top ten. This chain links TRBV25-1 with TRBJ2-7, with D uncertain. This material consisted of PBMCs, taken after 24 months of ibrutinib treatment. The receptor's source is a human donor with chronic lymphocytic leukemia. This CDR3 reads CASSDTYEQYF. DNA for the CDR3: TGTGCCAGCAGTGACACCTACGAGCAGTACTTC.